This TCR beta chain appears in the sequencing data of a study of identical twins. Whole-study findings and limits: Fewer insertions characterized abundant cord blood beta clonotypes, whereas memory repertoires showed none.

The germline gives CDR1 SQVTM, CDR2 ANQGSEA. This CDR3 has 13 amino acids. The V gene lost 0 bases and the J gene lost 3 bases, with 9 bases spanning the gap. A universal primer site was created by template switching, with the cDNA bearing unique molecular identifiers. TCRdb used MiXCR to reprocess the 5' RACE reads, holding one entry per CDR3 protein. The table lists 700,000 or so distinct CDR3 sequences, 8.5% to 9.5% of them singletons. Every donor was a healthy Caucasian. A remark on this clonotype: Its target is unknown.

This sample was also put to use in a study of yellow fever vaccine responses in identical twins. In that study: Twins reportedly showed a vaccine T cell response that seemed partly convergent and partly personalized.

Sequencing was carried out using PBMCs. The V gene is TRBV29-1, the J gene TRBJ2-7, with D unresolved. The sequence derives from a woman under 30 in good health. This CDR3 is CSVEDPRNYEQYF. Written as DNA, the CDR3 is TGCAGCGTTGAAGACCCGCGGAACTACGAGCAGTACTTC.